A selection of T cell receptor beta chains follows, all from one sample in a study of blood T cell repertoires in COVID-19. This table comes from immunoSEQ multiplex PCR, and its TCRdb copy is limited to in-frame clones, with some not included. The repertoire consists of approximately 180,000 clones, with roughly 84% occurring once and the leading ten covering 6% to 7%. Sequencing input: peripheral blood. These receptors were taken from a middle-aged woman with COVID-19, enrolled during active disease. Each CDR3 is given with its conserved first and last residue. D genes are given only for firm matches. Some rows mark clone size as missing; the rest say once, few, many or name a class of expanded clone.

d_gene: TRBD1
abundance: -
v_gene: TRBV6-5
j_gene: TRBJ1-2
CDR3nt: TGTGCCAGCAGTCGGACAGGGACTAACTATGGCTACACCTTC
CDR3aa: CASSRTGTNYGYTF

d_gene: TRBD1
abundance: -
v_gene: TRBV10-3
j_gene: TRBJ2-5
CDR3nt: TGTGCCATCAGTGAGGAAAGGGGACAGAGTAGGAAAACCCAGTACTTC
CDR3aa: CAISEERGQSRKTQYF

d_gene: -
abundance: -
v_gene: TRBV21-1
j_gene: TRBJ2-5
CDR3nt: TGTGCCAGCAGCAAAAGGGACAGTCAAGAGACCCAGTACTTC
CDR3aa: CASSKRDSQETQYF

d_gene: TRBD1
abundance: -
v_gene: TRBV6-5
j_gene: TRBJ1-6
CDR3nt: TGTGCCAGCAAGGGGACAGGGGGATATTCACCCCTCCACTTT
CDR3aa: CASKGTGGYSPLHF

d_gene: TRBD2
abundance: -
v_gene: TRBV15
j_gene: TRBJ2-3
CDR3nt: TGTGCCACCAGCCCTAGCGGGGGGGCCACAGATACGCAGTATTTT
CDR3aa: CATSPSGGATDTQYF

d_gene: -
abundance: -
v_gene: TRBV27
j_gene: TRBJ2-1
CDR3nt: TGTGCCAGCAGTTTAAACGGGGACAATGAGCAGTTCTTC
CDR3aa: CASSLNGDNEQFF

d_gene: -
abundance: -
v_gene: TRBV5-6
j_gene: TRBJ2-7
CDR3nt: TGTGCCAGCAGCTTGGTAGAGGTTACCTGGAACGAGCAGTACTTC
CDR3aa: CASSLVEVTWNEQYF

d_gene: -
abundance: -
v_gene: TRBV6-5
j_gene: TRBJ2-5
CDR3nt: TGTGCCAGCAGTTACTCTCAGGGGTCGATGACCCAGTACTTC
CDR3aa: CASSYSQGSMTQYF

d_gene: TRBD1
abundance: -
v_gene: TRBV14
j_gene: TRBJ2-2
CDR3nt: TGTGCCAGCAGCCACCTCCGGGACAGGGCCACCGGGGAGCTGTTTTTT
CDR3aa: CASSHLRDRATGELFF

d_gene: -
abundance: -
v_gene: TRBV5-1
j_gene: TRBJ1-6
CDR3nt: TGCGCCAGCCAGCTCCGAGGTAATTCACCCCTCCACTTT
CDR3aa: CASQLRGNSPLHF

d_gene: -
abundance: -
v_gene: TRBV18
j_gene: TRBJ1-2
CDR3nt: TGTGCCAGCTCACCACAGGGGTCCGTAGATGGCTACACCTTC
CDR3aa: CASSPQGSVDGYTF

d_gene: -
abundance: -
v_gene: TRBV5-6
j_gene: TRBJ2-7
CDR3nt: TGTGCCAGCAGCTTGGCCCCGGGACTGGGACCTTACGAGCAGTACTTC
CDR3aa: CASSLAPGLGPYEQYF

d_gene: -
abundance: -
v_gene: TRBV27
j_gene: TRBJ1-6
CDR3nt: TGTGCCAGTGGCGGGATGTGGGCTTATTCACCCCTCCACTTT
CDR3aa: CASGGMWAYSPLHF

d_gene: TRBD1
abundance: -
v_gene: TRBV19
j_gene: TRBJ2-7
CDR3nt: TGTGCCAGTAGTAGCCCCGGACAGGGTCCCTACGAGCAGTACTTC
CDR3aa: CASSSPGQGPYEQYF

d_gene: -
abundance: few
v_gene: TRBV4-1
j_gene: TRBJ1-1
CDR3nt: TGCGCCAGCAGCCAGAACGGAGTTAACACTGAAGCTTTCTTT
CDR3aa: CASSQNGVNTEAFF

d_gene: TRBD2
abundance: -
v_gene: TRBV11-2
j_gene: TRBJ2-2
CDR3nt: TGTGCCAGCAGCTTAAGTGCTAGCGGGAACACCGGGGAGCTGTTTTTT
CDR3aa: CASSLSASGNTGELFF

d_gene: -
abundance: -
v_gene: TRBV11-3
j_gene: TRBJ2-1
CDR3nt: TGTGCCAGCAGCTTAGGTTTCGGGGAAGAACAGTTCTTC
CDR3aa: CASSLGFGEEQFF